Listed below are T cell receptor beta chains from one sample, sequenced in a study of human T cells and chemical hapten exposure. TCRdb itself ran the RACE reads through MiXCR, one entry per CDR3 protein. The sample has under 400,000 distinct CDR3 sequences; roughly 4.6% are singletons. Sequences were derived from whole blood, sampled in connection with sensitization to the hapten diphenylcyclopropenone (DPC). These receptors all come from a woman aged 50 to 60 with alopecia areata. Some clones in this sample may be carry-over from other donors' samples. The CDR3 runs from the conserved cysteine through the conserved F or W. Fields, in order: J gene, V gene, clone size, D gene, CDR3 DNA, CDR3 protein. A D gene is named only where the DNA matches it firmly. The size of a clone is reported for some rows only, either as once, few or many, or as a class for expanded clones.

>TRBJ1-4|TRBV9|many|.
TGTGCCAGCAGCCCCGGGTGGAAGGGTTCGGAAAAACTGTTTTTT
CASSPGWKGSEKLFF
>TRBJ1-2|TRBV29-1|few|TRBD1
TGCAGCGTTGATCGACAGGGTTCGGCTGGCTACACCTTC
CSVDRQGSAGYTF
>TRBJ2-7|TRBV2|many|.
TGTGCCAGCAGTGAAAAGGTGGGGAGAGGCGAGCAGTACTTC
CASSEKVGRGEQYF
>TRBJ1-5|TRBV6-2/TRBV6-3|few|.
TGTGCCAGCAGTTACGAGGAGGAGGGCAATCAGCCCCAGCATTTT
CASSYEEEGNQPQHF
>TRBJ1-3|TRBV20-1|few|.
TGCAGTGGGACAGTCTCTCCCTCTGGAAACACCATATATTTT
CSGTVSPSGNTIYF
>TRBJ2-7|TRBV20-1|few|TRBD2
TGCAGTGCTAGAGAAGATCCAGCGGGGTTATACTTC
CSAREDPAGLYF
>TRBJ2-3|TRBV3-1|many|TRBD2
TGTGCCAGCAGCCAAAGCGGGAGGGCCAGCACAGATACGCAGTATTTT
CASSQSGRASTDTQYF
>TRBJ1-1|TRBV29-1|few|.
TGCAGCGCCGGACGGCAGGGGATCACTGAAGCTTTCTTT
CSAGRQGITEAFF
>TRBJ2-5|TRBV12-3/TRBV12-4|many|TRBD2
TGTGCCAGCAGTTTAACTAGCGGGGGGCCCCTCCAAGAGACCCAGTACTTC
CASSLTSGGPLQETQYF
>TRBJ2-5|TRBV28|few|TRBD1
TGTGCCAGCAGTAGACGAAAAGGGGGCGGAGAGACCCAGTACTTC
CASSRRKGGGETQYF
>TRBJ2-6|TRBV28|.|.
TGTGCCAGCCGGCACGTATGGGAAGGGGCCAACGTCCTGACTTTC
CASRHVWEGANVLTF
>TRBJ2-6|TRBV5-4|.|TRBD1
TGTGCCAGCAGCGTACCGGGACAGGGGATCGGGGCCAACGTCCTGATTTTC
CASSVPGQGIGANVLIF
>TRBJ2-3|TRBV12-3/TRBV12-4|few|TRBD2
TGTGCCAGCAGTCATGGGACTAGCGGAAGCCCATGGATTGATACGCAGTATTTT
CASSHGTSGSPWIDTQYF
>TRBJ1-2|TRBV29-1|many|.
TGCAGCTGTAGAGTGACCGGCTCCTATGGCTACACCTTC
CSCRVTGSYGYTF
>TRBJ1-1|TRBV21-1|few|.
TGTGCCAGCAGCAAATCGAAAGGCGGCGGGACAGGGGGACCTGAAGCTTTCTTT
CASSKSKGGGTGGPEAFF
>TRBJ1-1|TRBV5-1|.|.
TGCGCCAGCAGCTTGGTCGGGGAGAGGGACACTGAAGCTTTCTTT
CASSLVGERDTEAFF
>TRBJ2-1|TRBV28|many|TRBD1
TGTGCCAGCAGTTTATTGGGACAGGGTAATGAGCAGTTCTTC
CASSLLGQGNEQFF
>TRBJ2-2|TRBV24-1|many|.
TGTGCCACCAGTGCGCGGAACACCGGGGAGCTGTTTTTT
CATSARNTGELFF
>TRBJ2-3|TRBV27|.|TRBD1
TGTGCCAGCAGAGCGACAGGGACAAGCACAGATACGCAGTATTTT
CASRATGTSTDTQYF
>TRBJ1-2|TRBV11-1|many|TRBD1
TGTGCCAGCAGAGAGACAGGGGGCCGCGGCTACACCTTC
CASRETGGRGYTF
>TRBJ2-7|TRBV7-9|many|.
TGTGCCAGCAGCTGGGGCAGGGACGAGCAGTACTTC
CASSWGRDEQYF
>TRBJ2-1|TRBV15|many|.
TGTGCCACCAGCAGAGGCAGGGCAAGGGGCAATGAGCAGTTCTTC
CATSRGRARGNEQFF
>TRBJ1-2|TRBV6-5|few|TRBD1
TGTGCCAGCAGGTCGGGACAGGGGTGGGACTATGGCTACACCTTC
CASRSGQGWDYGYTF
>TRBJ2-7|TRBV13|many|.
TGTGCCAGCAGCCCCCGGACCGGGCCCTACGAGCAGTACTTC
CASSPRTGPYEQYF
>TRBJ2-5|TRBV29-1|.|.
TGCAGCGTTGACTTCACCGGCTCCATCCTGCAAGAGACCCAGTACTTC
CSVDFTGSILQETQYF
>TRBJ2-4|TRBV20-1|many|.
TGCAGTGCTGTTAATCCATTTAGAGCCAAAAACATTCAGTACTTC
CSAVNPFRAKNIQYF
>TRBJ1-1|TRBV11-2|few|.
TGTGCCAGCACCCAGGGAGTAGTCATGAACACTGAAGCTTTCTTT
CASTQGVVMNTEAFF
>TRBJ1-4|TRBV6-5|.|.
TGTGCCAGCAGTTACCGGGAGGGTGAAAAACTGTTTTTT
CASSYREGEKLFF
>TRBJ2-7|TRBV10-3|many|.
TGTGCCTCCCGAGGGGGGGATTACGAGCAGTACTTC
CASRGGDYEQYF
>TRBJ1-5|TRBV20-1|many|.
TGCAGTGCTAGAGATCGGGGGTGGAATCAGCCCCAGCATTTT
CSARDRGWNQPQHF
>TRBJ2-6|TRBV2|few|.
TGTGCCAGCAGTACACGCTTTTACCAGGCCAGCTCTGGGGCCAACGTCCTGACTTTC
CASSTRFYQASSGANVLTF
>TRBJ2-5|TRBV10-2|many|TRBD2
TGCGCCAGCAGGGGACTAGTGGAGACCCAGTACTTC
CASRGLVETQYF
>TRBJ1-3|TRBV20-1|few|.
TGCAGTGCGATCGAACGGGACTCCTCTGGAAACACCATATATTTT
CSAIERDSSGNTIYF
>TRBJ2-1|TRBV10-3|.|TRBD2
TGTGCCATCAGTGAGCCTGGGGGGGTGAGCTCCTACAATGAGCAGTTCTTC
CAISEPGGVSSYNEQFF
>TRBJ2-7|TRBV20-1|many|TRBD2
TGCAGTGCTACCGGGACTAGCGGCTACGAGCAGTACTTC
CSATGTSGYEQYF
>TRBJ2-3|TRBV6-5|.|.
TGTGCCAGCAGTTACATCGGACCCCGCGGAGATACGCAGTATTTT
CASSYIGPRGDTQYF
>TRBJ1-2|TRBV2|few|.
TGTGCCAGCAGTGACTGGGCCGGATCCTTCTATGGCTACACCTTC
CASSDWAGSFYGYTF
>TRBJ2-7|TRBV20-1|few|.
TGCAGTGCTAGTGAGACTCCGACCTACGAGCAGTACTTC
CSASETPTYEQYF
>TRBJ2-5|TRBV28|many|TRBD1
TGTGCCAGCAGTCCCGCGACAGGGGGTTTCCAAGAGACCCAGTACTTC
CASSPATGGFQETQYF
>TRBJ1-1|TRBV5-6|many|.
TGTGCCAGCAGTCACTCTGACAGACTTCTCATGAACACTGAAGCTTTCTTT
CASSHSDRLLMNTEAFF
>TRBJ1-4|TRBV5-1|many|.
TGCGCCAGCAGCTTGGAAGCGGGAGGATGGGGAGAAAAACTGTTTTTT
CASSLEAGGWGEKLFF
>TRBJ1-3|TRBV6-2/TRBV6-3|few|.
TGTGCCAGCAGTTCCTCGACAGGACCAATACCTGGAAACACCATATATTTT
CASSSSTGPIPGNTIYF